Included here is one T cell receptor (beta chain) sequence, with context. Tumor samples were taken before definitive surgery or chemotherapy. The source of the sample is a study of high-grade serous ovarian cancer treatment subgroups. The CDR3 has 14 amino acids. Germline CDR1 is SGHVS and CDR2 is FQNEAQ. V shed 5 bases and J shed 7 bases, with 14 bases lying between them. TCRdb's table, derived via immunoSEQ multiplex PCR, lists solely in-frame clones and lacks some. The sample shows approximately 5,000 clones, roughly 75% of them seen only once. The clonotype originates from a human patient with high-grade serous ovarian cancer. Material: tumor tissue. The gene calls are TRBV7-8 and TRBJ1-4; D is uncertain. CDR3 protein: CASSPRGRGEKLFF. The DNA for the CDR3 is TGTGCCAGCAGCCCTCGAGGGAGAGGTGAAAAACTGTTTTTT.